This T cell receptor beta chain was identified during a study of vaccination and CD4 T cells after COVID-19. Oncomine TCR Beta short-read sequencing was applied to DNA from cultured CD4+ T cells. Scientists extracted genomic DNA from CD4+ T cells grown in culture. A single record per CDR3 protein comes from TCRdb applying MiXCR to the PCR reads. The sample holds roughly 10,000 distinct CDR3 sequences, under 75% seen once. This clonotype is large by share. Its antigen remains unidentified. This sample's treatment: approximately 9-day PBMC culture with coronavirus spike peptide pools or control peptides (ViraFEST assay). Once peptide pools had expanded antigen-specific T cells, ViraFEST sequenced TCRs. The specimen was CD4+ T cells from blood, cultured in vitro. The source of this sequence is a human donor who had recovered from COVID-19.

The CDR3 protein is CASRPGDSYNEQFF. The CDR3 nucleotides read TGTGCCAGCAGGCCGGGAGACTCCTACAATGAGCAGTTCTTC. This chain links TRBV2 with TRBJ2-1; TRBD2 might be the D (6 bases). CDR3 length: 14 residues. Deletions cut 6 bases from V and 0 bases from J, with 9 bases between. Germline V CDR1 and CDR2: SNHLY, FYNNEI.